The 2 T cell receptor beta chains below all came from one sample that was sequenced in a study of CD8 T cells in Susac syndrome. Reverse transcription of about 0.5 to 1 ug RNA used random hexamers. Each CDR3 protein gets one entry after TCRdb re-called the immunoSEQ multiplex PCR reads with MiXCR. The sample has 150,000 to 200,000 distinct CDR3 sequences; around 93% are singletons. The source material was CD4+ T cells from PBMCs. These receptors came from a human donor in good health.

V and J are TRBV19 and TRBJ2-5; D possibly corresponds to TRBD1 (6 bases). The CDR3 extends over 14 amino acids. From germline, CDR1 is LNHDA and CDR2 SQIVND (reference sequence). V gave up 7 bases and J gave up 5 bases, with 17 bases separating them. The CDR3 region has the DNA TGTGCCAGTACCAGCAGGGGCGCCCGGGAGACCCAGTACTTC. Its protein is CASTSRGARETQYF.

The V call is TRBV6-6, the J call TRBJ1-6; TRBD1 aligns across 7 bases. CDR3 length: 14 residues. Germline values: CDR1 MNHNY, CDR2 SVGAGI (reference sequence). V shed 5 bases and J 7 bases; nucleotides not matched to a gene: 5. The CDR3 DNA sequence: TGTGCCAGCAGTAGAACGACAGGGAATTCACCCCTCCACTTT. Amino acid sequence: CASSRTTGNSPLHF.